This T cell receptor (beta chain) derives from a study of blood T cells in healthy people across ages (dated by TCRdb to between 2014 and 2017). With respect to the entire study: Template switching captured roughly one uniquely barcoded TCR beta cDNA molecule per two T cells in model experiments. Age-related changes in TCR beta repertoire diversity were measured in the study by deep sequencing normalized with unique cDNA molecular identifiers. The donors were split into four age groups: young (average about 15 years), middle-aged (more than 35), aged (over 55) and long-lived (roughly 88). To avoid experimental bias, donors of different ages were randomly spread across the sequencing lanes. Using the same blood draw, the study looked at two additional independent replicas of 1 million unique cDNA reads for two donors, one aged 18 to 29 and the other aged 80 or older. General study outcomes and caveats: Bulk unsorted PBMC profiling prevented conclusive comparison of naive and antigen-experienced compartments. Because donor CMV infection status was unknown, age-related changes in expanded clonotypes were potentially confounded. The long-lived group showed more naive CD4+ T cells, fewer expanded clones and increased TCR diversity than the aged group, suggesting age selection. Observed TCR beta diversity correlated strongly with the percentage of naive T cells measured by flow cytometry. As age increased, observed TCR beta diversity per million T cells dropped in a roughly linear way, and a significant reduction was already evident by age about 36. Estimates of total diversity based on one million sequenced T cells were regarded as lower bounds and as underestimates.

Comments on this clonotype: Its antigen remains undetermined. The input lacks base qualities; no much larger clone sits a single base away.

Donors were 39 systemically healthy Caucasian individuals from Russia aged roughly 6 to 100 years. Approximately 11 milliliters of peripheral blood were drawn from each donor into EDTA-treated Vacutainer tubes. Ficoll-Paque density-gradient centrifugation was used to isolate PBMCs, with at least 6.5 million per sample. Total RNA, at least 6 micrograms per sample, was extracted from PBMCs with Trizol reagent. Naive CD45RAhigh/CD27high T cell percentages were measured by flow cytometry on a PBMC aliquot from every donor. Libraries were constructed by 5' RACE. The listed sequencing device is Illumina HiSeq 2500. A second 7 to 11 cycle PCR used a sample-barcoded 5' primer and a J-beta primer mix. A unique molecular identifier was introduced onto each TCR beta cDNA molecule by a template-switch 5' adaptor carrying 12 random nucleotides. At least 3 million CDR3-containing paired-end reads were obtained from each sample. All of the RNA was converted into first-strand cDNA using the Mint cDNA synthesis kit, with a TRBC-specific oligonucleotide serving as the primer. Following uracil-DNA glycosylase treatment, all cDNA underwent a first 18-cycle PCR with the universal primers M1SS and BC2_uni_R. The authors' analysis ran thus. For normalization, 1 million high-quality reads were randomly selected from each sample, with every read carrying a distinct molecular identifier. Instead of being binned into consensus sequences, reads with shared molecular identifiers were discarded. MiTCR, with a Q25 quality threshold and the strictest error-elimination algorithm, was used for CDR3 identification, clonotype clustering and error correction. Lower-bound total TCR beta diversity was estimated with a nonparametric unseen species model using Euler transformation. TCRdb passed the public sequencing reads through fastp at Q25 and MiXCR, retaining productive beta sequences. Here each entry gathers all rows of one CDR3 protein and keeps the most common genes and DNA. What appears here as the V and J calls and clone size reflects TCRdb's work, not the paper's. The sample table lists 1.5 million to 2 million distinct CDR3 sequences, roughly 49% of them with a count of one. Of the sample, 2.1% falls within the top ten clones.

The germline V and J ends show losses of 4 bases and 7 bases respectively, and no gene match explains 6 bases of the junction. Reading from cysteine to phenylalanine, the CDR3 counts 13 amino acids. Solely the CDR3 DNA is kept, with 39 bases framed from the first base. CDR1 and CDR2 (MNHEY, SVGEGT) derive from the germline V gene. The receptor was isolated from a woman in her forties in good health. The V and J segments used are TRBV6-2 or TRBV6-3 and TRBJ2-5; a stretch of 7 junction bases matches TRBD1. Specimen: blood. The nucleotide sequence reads TGTGCCAGCAGTTCCTGGGACAGAGGGACCCAGTACTTC. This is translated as CASSSWDRGTQYF.